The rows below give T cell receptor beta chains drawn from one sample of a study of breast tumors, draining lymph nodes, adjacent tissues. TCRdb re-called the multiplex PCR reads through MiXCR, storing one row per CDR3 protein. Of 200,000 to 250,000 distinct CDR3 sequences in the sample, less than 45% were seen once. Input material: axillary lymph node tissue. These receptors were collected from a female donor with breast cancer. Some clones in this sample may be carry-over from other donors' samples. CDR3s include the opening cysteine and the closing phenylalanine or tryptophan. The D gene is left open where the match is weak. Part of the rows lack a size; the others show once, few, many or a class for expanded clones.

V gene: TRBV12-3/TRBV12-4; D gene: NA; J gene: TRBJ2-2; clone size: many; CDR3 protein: CASRGVGHNTGELFF; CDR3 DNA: TGTGCCAGCAGGGGGGTGGGACACAACACCGGGGAGCTGTTTTTT
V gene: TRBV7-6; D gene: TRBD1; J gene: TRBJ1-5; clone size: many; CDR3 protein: CASSAGTGGLSNQPQHF; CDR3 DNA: TGTGCCAGCAGCGCCGGGACAGGGGGCCTTAGCAATCAGCCCCAGCATTTT
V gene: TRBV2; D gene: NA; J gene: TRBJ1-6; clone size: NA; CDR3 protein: CASSETLHF; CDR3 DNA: TGTGCCAGCAGTGAGACCCTCCACTTT
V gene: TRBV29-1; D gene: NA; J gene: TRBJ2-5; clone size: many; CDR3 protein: CSVRGLQETQYF; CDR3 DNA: TGCAGCGTGCGAGGCCTCCAAGAGACCCAGTACTTC
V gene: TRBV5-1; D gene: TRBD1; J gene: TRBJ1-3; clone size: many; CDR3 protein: CASSQGPTGDGNTIYF; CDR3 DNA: TGCGCCAGCAGCCAAGGCCCTACAGGGGATGGAAACACCATATATTTT
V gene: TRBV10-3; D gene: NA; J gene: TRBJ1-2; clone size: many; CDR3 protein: CAISDLRAGYTF; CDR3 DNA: TGTGCCATCAGTGACCTAAGGGCCGGCTACACCTTC
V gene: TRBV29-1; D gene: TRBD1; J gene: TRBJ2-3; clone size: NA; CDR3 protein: CSVRQGAFTDTQYF; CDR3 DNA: TGCAGCGTAAGACAGGGGGCCTTCACAGATACGCAGTATTTT
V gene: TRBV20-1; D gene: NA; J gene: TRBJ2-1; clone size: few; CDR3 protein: CSADSGKSYTEQFF; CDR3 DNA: TGCAGTGCCGACTCAGGAAAATCATACACTGAGCAGTTCTTC
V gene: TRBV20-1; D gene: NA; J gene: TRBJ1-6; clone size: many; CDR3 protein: CSARASSRASGSSPLHF; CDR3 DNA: TGCAGTGCTAGAGCCTCCTCAAGGGCCTCAGGGTCTTCACCCCTCCACTTT
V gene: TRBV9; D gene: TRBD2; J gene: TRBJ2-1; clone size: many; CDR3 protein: CASSADGTGGLRWNEQFF; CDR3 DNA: TGTGCCAGCAGCGCCGACGGAACGGGGGGGCTCCGTTGGAATGAGCAGTTCTTC
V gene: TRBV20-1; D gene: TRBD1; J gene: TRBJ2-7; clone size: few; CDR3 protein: CSALGTGLDEQYF; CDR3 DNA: TGCAGTGCTCTCGGGACAGGGCTTGACGAGCAGTACTTC
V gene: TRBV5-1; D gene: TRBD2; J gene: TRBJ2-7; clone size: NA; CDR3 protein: CASSLGLAGIYEQYF; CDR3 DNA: TGCGCCAGCAGCTTAGGACTAGCGGGGATCTACGAGCAGTACTTC
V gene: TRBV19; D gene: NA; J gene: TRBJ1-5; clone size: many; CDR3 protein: CASSIRGVDQPQHF; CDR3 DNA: TGTGCCAGTAGTATTCGGGGGGTCGATCAGCCCCAGCATTTT
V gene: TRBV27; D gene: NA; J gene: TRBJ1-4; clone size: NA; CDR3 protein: CASSRRPNEKLFF; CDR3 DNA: TGTGCCAGCAGTAGAAGACCTAATGAAAAACTGTTTTTT
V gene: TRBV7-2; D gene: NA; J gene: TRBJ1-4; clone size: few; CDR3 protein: CASSPHWTKRHTTNEKLFF; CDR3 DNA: TGTGCCAGCAGCCCGCATTGGACAAAACGCCATACAACTAATGAAAAACTGTTTTTT
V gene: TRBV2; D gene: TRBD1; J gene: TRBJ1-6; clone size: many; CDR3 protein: CASSGTGNYNSPLHF; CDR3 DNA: TGTGCCAGCAGTGGGACAGGGAATTATAATTCACCCCTCCACTTT
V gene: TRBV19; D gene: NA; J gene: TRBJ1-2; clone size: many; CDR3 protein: CASTLSTTGGYTF; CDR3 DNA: TGTGCCAGTACCCTTTCGACCACCGGGGGCTACACCTTC
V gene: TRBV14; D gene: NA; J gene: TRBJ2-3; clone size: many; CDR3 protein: CASSQGPLGVATQYF; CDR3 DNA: TGTGCCAGCAGCCAAGGCCCACTAGGGGTCGCTACGCAGTATTTT
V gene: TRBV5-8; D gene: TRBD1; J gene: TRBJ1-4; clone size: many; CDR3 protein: CASSKGTTGGNEKLFF; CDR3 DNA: TGTGCCAGCAGCAAAGGGACTACAGGGGGGAATGAAAAACTGTTTTTT
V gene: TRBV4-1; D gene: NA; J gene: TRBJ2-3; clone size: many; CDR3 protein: CASSQDAGTTDTQYF; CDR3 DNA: TGCGCCAGCAGCCAAGACGCGGGGACCACAGATACGCAGTATTTT
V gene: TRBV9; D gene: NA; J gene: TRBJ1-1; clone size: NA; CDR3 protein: CASSVDPQGLMNTEAFF; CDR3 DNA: TGTGCCAGCAGCGTAGATCCCCAGGGACTCATGAACACTGAAGCTTTCTTT
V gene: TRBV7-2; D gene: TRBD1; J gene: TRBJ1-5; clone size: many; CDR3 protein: CASSAYRGQPQHF; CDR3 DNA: TGTGCCAGCAGCGCGTACAGGGGACAGCCCCAGCATTTT
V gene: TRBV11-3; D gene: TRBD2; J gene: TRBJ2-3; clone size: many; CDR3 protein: CASSSQRLADNTDTQYF; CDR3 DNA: TGTGCCAGCAGCTCCCAAAGACTAGCGGATAACACAGATACGCAGTATTTT
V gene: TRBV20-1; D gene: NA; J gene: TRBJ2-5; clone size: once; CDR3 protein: CSARGAEGETQYF; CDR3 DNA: TGCAGTGCTAGAGGAGCGGAGGGGGAGACCCAGTACTTC
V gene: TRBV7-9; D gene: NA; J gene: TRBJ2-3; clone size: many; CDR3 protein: CASSYRQTDTQYF; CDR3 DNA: TGTGCCAGCAGCTACCGACAGACAGATACGCAGTATTTT
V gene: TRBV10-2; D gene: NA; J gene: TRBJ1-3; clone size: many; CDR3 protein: CASTSGGNTIYF; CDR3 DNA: TGCGCCAGCACCTCGGGTGGAAACACCATATATTTT
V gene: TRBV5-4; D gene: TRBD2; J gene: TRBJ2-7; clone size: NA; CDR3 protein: CTSSRGSGSGYEQYF; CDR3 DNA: TGTACCAGCAGCCGGGGTAGCGGGAGCGGCTACGAGCAGTACTTC